This record covers a single T cell receptor (beta chain). Its antigen remains unidentified. The data were obtained in a study of OX40 agonist ivuxolimab in advanced cancers. The overall study: Among those enrolled, mean age was about 60 years (range about 23 to 79) and 82.7% were male. Anti-PD-1, anti-PD-L1 or anti-CTLA-4 therapy given earlier was allowed, and roughly 40% had some.

Whole-study findings and limits: Certain nonresponders additionally had low normalized T-cell clonal expansion. Fewer expanded clones were found on average in CD4+ than in CD8+ T cells.

The V end lost 4 bases, the J end lost 3 bases, and 10 bases lay between the germline ends. The CDR3 length is 13 residues. Germline-derived CDR1 and CDR2 are LGHNA and YSLEER. TCRdb keeps only in-frame clones here, not all; method: immunoSEQ multiplex PCR. The table includes roughly 49,000 clones, more than 75% detected once. The V gene is TRBV4-3, the J gene TRBJ2-7; no definite D call. This receptor was obtained from an adult with an advanced solid tumor such as melanoma, head and neck, liver or kidney cancer. Sequencing was performed on CD4+ or CD8+ T cells sorted from blood, taken in a trial of the OX40 agonist ivuxolimab. CDR3 amino acids: CASSRSESYEQYF. The CDR3 DNA reads TGCGCCAGCAGCCGCTCGGAGAGCTACGAGCAGTACTTC.